These T cell receptor beta chains were read from a single sample in a study of vaccination effects on CD4 cells after COVID-19. For these TCRs, the target antigens are not known. Measured with immunoSEQ multiplex PCR; TCRdb has only the in-frame clones, and not every one. The table records 35,000 to 45,000 clones, approximately 82% of them present only once. The sequencing used CD4+ T cells from PBMCs cultured without peptide, collected after COVID-19 vaccination. All receptors derive from a human donor who had a prior SARS-CoV-2 infection. CDR3s include the opening cysteine and the closing phenylalanine or tryptophan. The D gene is left open where the match is weak. A row's size may be missing; if present it is once, few, many or a size class.

J,D,V,size,CDR3,DNA
TRBJ2-2,NA,TRBV27,NA,CASSLNSLGGYTGELFF,TGTGCCAGCAGTTTAAATTCTCTAGGAGGGTACACCGGGGAGCTGTTTTTT
TRBJ2-7,NA,TRBV7-9,NA,CASSLVPGYEQYF,TGTGCCAGCAGCTTAGTTCCTGGCTACGAGCAGTACTTC
TRBJ2-3,TRBD2,TRBV5-4,NA,CASSYTSGGDTQYF,TGTGCCAGCAGTTATACTAGCGGCGGAGATACGCAGTATTTT
TRBJ2-2,TRBD2,TRBV6-5,NA,CASSYLAGGTGELFF,TGTGCCAGCAGTTATCTAGCGGGGGGCACCGGGGAGCTGTTTTTT
TRBJ1-1,TRBD1,TRBV6-6,NA,CASSYAQGDTEAFF,TGTGCCAGCAGTTACGCCCAGGGGGACACTGAAGCTTTCTTT
TRBJ1-5,NA,TRBV6-1,NA,CASSDPGGYSNQPQHF,TGTGCCAGCAGTGACCCTGGCGGGTATAGCAATCAGCCCCAGCATTTT
TRBJ1-1,NA,TRBV6-5,NA,CASSRGLGAFF,TGTGCCAGCAGCCGGGGTTTAGGGGCTTTCTTT
TRBJ1-2,NA,TRBV2,NA,CASSEMVEGGYTF,TGTGCCAGCAGTGAAATGGTAGAGGGAGGCTACACCTTC
TRBJ1-2,NA,TRBV18,NA,CASSPGPSSYGYTF,TGTGCCAGCTCACCAGGCCCAAGTTCCTATGGCTACACCTTC
TRBJ2-1,NA,TRBV25-1,NA,CASSVAGKYNEQFF,TGTGCCAGCAGTGTTGCGGGGAAATACAATGAGCAGTTCTTC
TRBJ2-3,TRBD2,TRBV5-1,NA,CASSLTSGRADTQYF,TGCGCCAGCAGTCTAACTAGCGGGAGAGCAGATACGCAGTATTTT
TRBJ1-1,NA,TRBV2,once,CAGNRAMNTEAFF,TGTGCCGGAAACAGGGCCATGAACACTGAAGCTTTCTTT
TRBJ2-7,NA,TRBV18,NA,CASSPPSAYEQYF,TGTGCCAGCTCACCACCGTCGGCCTACGAGCAGTACTTC
TRBJ2-7,NA,TRBV7-2,NA,CASSWGRGRLSYEQYF,TGTGCCAGCAGCTGGGGGCGGGGGAGACTTTCCTACGAGCAGTACTTC
TRBJ1-4,NA,TRBV2,NA,CASSEWWTNEKLFF,TGTGCCAGCAGTGAGTGGTGGACTAATGAAAAACTGTTTTTT
TRBJ1-2,NA,TRBV11-2,NA,CASSTPKGRLGENGYTF,TGTGCCAGCAGCACCCCTAAGGGCAGGTTAGGGGAGAATGGCTACACCTTC
TRBJ1-1,TRBD1,TRBV7-2,NA,CASSFTGAITEAFF,TGTGCCAGCAGCTTTACAGGGGCCATCACTGAAGCTTTCTTT
TRBJ2-5,TRBD2,TRBV7-2,NA,CASSLLAGETQYF,TGTGCCAGCAGCTTACTAGCGGGAGAGACCCAGTACTTC
TRBJ1-1,TRBD1,TRBV29-1,NA,CSVGSYGTGSTPGRTTEAFF,TGCAGCGTTGGATCCTACGGGACAGGGTCAACCCCCGGACGTACGACTGAAGCTTTCTTT